The entry below describes one T cell receptor (beta chain). In its sample, this clone was seen a few times. Its antigen target is currently unknown. Base qualities are missing; no much larger clone stands one base away. Library generation was performed with the immunoSEQ multiplex PCR assay. The multiplex PCR relied on a mix of 60 forward primers for TCR Vbeta segments and 13 reverse primers for TCR Jbeta segments. The CDR3 region of rearranged TCR beta genes was amplified from genomic DNA by a multiplex PCR assay. On the Illumina HiSeq System, the amplified TCR beta libraries were sequenced as 87-base-pair reads. For the original study's pipeline: A later analysis counted tens of millions of unique TCR beta chains across the 666 repertoires, and approximately 11 million of these chains were shared by at least two donors. To remove PCR and sequencing errors, raw reads were error-corrected and collapsed into unique sequences using a nearest-neighbor algorithm that merged closely related sequences. CDR3 sequences were aligned to IMGT reference sequences to assign V, D and J gene segments. For a sequence to be retained, at least a six-nucleotide match to both a V gene segment and a J gene segment was required. Rearrangements were called productive when the CDR3 lacked stop codons and stayed in frame with V and J; all others were non-productive. CDR3 was defined according to IMGT convention as the region running from the second conserved V-encoded cysteine to the conserved J-encoded phenylalanine. Sequences without an unambiguous match to a single V gene segment were excluded from the earlier analysis of a few hundred of the donors. In an earlier analysis of a few hundred of the donors, V segments were called functional above 56.7% productive rearrangements and were called segregating when the between-donor standard deviation exceeded 5%. A statistical classification framework was built to diagnose cytomegalovirus status from the catalog of TCR beta chain sequences. In a later analysis, V and J genes were assigned by comparing TCR nucleotide sequences against IMGT/GENE-DB human TR gene sequences. Using the TCRdist pipeline, a later analysis assigned CDR3 sequences along with most-parsimonious VDJ recombination scenarios. A later analysis defined each TCR beta chain by its CDR3 amino acid sequence plus V-gene family, and excluded reads lacking a unique V-gene family. A later analysis removed over 500 highly shared, low-generation-probability nucleotide sequences to deal with suspected cross-contamination and a sequencing artifact. For each public chain, a later analysis derived a clonal expansion index from normalized ranks of inferred template counts within each repertoire. Generation probabilities in a later analysis came from a VDJ recombination model fitted to out-of-frame rearrangements, and those results were checked against IGoR. A later analysis scored TCR-TCR, TCR-HLA and TCR-CMV co-occurrence with hypergeometric tests, applying a repertoire-size bias correction to TCR pairs. In a later analysis, false discovery rates were estimated by permuting HLA or CMV assignments 20 times. A later analysis grouped co-occurring TCRs with DBSCAN, adding TCRdist sequence similarity when clustering within HLA-allele-positive subsets. Co-occurrence clustering excluded repertoires with fewer than 30,000 or more than 120,000 public chains, plus five with anomalous nucleotide sharing. As stored in TCRdb, this immuneACCESS dataset retains in-frame rearrangements with V and J assigned. A fraction of the clones does not appear; measured against another copy, unresolved V genes explain less than half of the discrepancy, and the remainder lacks a known reason. V and J calls and clone size come straight from that table; D and trimming were deduced from the DNA. The sample has roughly 200,000 clones on record, around 78% of them singletons. Over 12% of the sample rests with the top ten.

These data belong to a study of cytomegalovirus exposure and HLA in healthy donors (dated by TCRdb to 2016 to 2017). About the investigation overall: An earlier analysis of approximately 550 of the donors reported 250 to 300 Gb of sequence data and more than 90 million unique TCR beta sequences from 150 million to 200 million T cells. An early release that covered approximately 600 HLA-typed donors contained around 300 gigabases of sequencing data and about 93 million unique TCR sequences. The genetic ancestry cluster associated with self-reported Caucasian donors included over 80% of the roughly 400 genotyped donors. The study aimed to test whether signatures of past pathogen exposure could be identified by cataloging public T cell receptors. The study profiled the T cell repertoires of 500 to 800 subjects by immunosequencing and related them to cytomegalovirus serostatus. A separate validation cohort of about 110 different subjects was used in addition to the roughly 700-subject first cohort. High-throughput TCR immunosequencing, statistical association of individual TCRs with disease status, and machine learning were combined to predict cytomegalovirus infection status. A later analysis re-examined previously published TCR beta repertoires from roughly 720 donors and added high-resolution HLA genotyping to investigate patterns of TCR occurrence. The later analysis used no new phenotypic data to find candidate immune exposures, relying instead on TCR beta sequences and their occurrence across donors. An earlier analysis of 500 to 750 of the donors applied high-throughput TCR beta sequencing to assess whether each TCR beta V gene segment acted as functional or pseudogenic. Donor age, sex, ethnicity and CMV serostatus were compiled together with the repertoire data. In a later genetic analysis, genome-wide SNP genotypes for about 55% of the roughly 670 donors were used, and that subset was treated as a discovery cohort. All discovery cohort repertoires had been generated using a single sequencing platform. Both class I and class II loci were covered by HLA typing, at four-digit resolution. Typing coverage varied by locus: roughly 629-640 donors for A, B, C, DRB1 and DQB1; 500 to 550 for DQA1; about 570 for DPA1; 400 to 480 for DPB1. Because of strong linkage in the cohort, a handful of DR-DQ haplotypes were treated as single units for association and clustering. Among some 400 genotyped donors of the cohort, an average of approximately 240,000 unique TCR beta nucleotide sequences was sequenced per donor, of which approximately 18% were non-productive. The paper as a whole reports these results and caveats: A cluster of highly shared sequence variants was judged likely to represent a technical artifact of the sequencing pipeline. Linkage disequilibrium might explain the correlated functional status among segregating V segments, but an unknown experimental factor could not be excluded. According to a later analysis, most CMV-associated TCR beta chains appeared to be HLA-restricted, and the HLA associations seemed to be driven largely by CMV exposure. In this cohort, only TCR beta chains were sequenced, and detectable features were limited by the absence of alpha or paired-chain data. In both the original and validation cohorts, the classifier was reported to diagnose cytomegalovirus status with high specificity and sensitivity. In vitro tests confirmed that a few of the cytomegalovirus-associated TCR beta chains recognize cytomegalovirus antigens. In an earlier analysis of about 600 of the donors, most TCR beta V segments appeared in productive rearrangements about 87% or about 30% of the time, broadly matching IMGT annotations. According to a later analysis, TCR association rates differed among HLA loci, with DRB1 alleles showing the most associated TCRs and HLA-C alleles showing the fewest. Immune exposure information for the cohort was limited to CMV serostatus. A total of fewer than 200 TCR beta chains were listed by the study as associated with cytomegalovirus. According to a later genetic analysis, donors in an Asian-associated ancestry cluster had fewer N-insertions in productive TCRs than the approximately 650-donor mean. When HLA alleles, especially DR and DQ, strongly co-occurred, attributing TCR associations to individual alleles was difficult. The authors suggested that the approach could potentially be extended to other disease states and immunological phenotypes. Some 16 rarely observed V segments, including chromosome 9 orphons, were excluded from the earlier analysis of several hundred of the donors because counts were too low. Because HLA typing was missing for some donors at each locus, association tests included only the typed subset. Sequencing depth was assumed to be roughly uniform across donors in the presence/absence analyses, though that assumption may not hold. An association between a missense DCLRE1C variant and V-gene and J-gene trimming of TCR beta chains was found in a later genetic analysis and replicated in an independent cohort. A further reported finding was that TCR beta sequences accurately predicted the HLA-A and HLA-B alleles for most subjects in the first cohort. In a later analysis, HLA-associated TCR beta chains were found to be more clonally expanded and to have lower generation probabilities than equally common non-associated chains. In a later analysis, around 17,000 TCR beta sequences were associated with specific HLA alleles at a false discovery rate of 0.05. The 87-base-pair reads could not distinguish some IMGT-functional V segments, including TRBV6-2 and TRBV6-3, so those segments were excluded. Across donors, most TCR sequences were observed very rarely, whereas some public TCRs were present in many individuals. In a later analysis, several top co-occurrence clusters were reported to appear linked to parvovirus B19, influenza, CMV and Epstein-Barr virus.

The cohort was made up of under 800 healthy bone marrow donors. At the time of sampling, all cohort members were nominally healthy, though unrecorded immune exposures were likely present. The donor tested CMV seropositive, placing the donor among the 250 to 300 seropositive members of the cohort. A peripheral blood sample was collected from each donor, and TCR beta sequencing was performed on peripheral blood mononuclear cells. The Qiagen DNeasy Blood Extraction Kit was used to extract genomic DNA from the blood cell samples. From the cysteine through the phenylalanine, the CDR3 covers 15 amino acids. CDR3 DNA only is kept here, 45 bases in frame from base 1. At the junction V is shortened by 0 bases and J by 4 bases; bases outside the gene matches: 2. The CDR1 and CDR2 encoded by the germline V gene are SGHTA and FQGNSA.

Sequences were obtained from PBMCs. Rearrangement joined TRBV7-2 to TRBJ1-2, with 10 junctional bases fitting TRBD1. The TCR was taken from a woman in her twenties or thirties in good health and CMV-seropositive. The CDR3 corresponds to CASSLAGQGTYGYTF. The DNA sequence follows: TGTGCCAGCAGCTTAGCGGGACAGGGGACCTATGGCTACACCTTC. Reference TRBV7-2 and TRBJ1-2 genes cover what lies past the CDR3, so the full variable domain is GAGVSQSPSNKVTEKGKDVELRCDPISGHTALYWYRQSLGQGLEFLIYFQGNSAPDKSGLPSDRFSAERTGGSVSTLTIQRTQQEDSAVYLCASSLAGQGTYGYTFGSGTRLTVV.